This TCR beta chain was captured by sequencing in a study of blood T cell repertoires in COVID-19. Assay used: immunoSEQ multiplex PCR; TCRdb lists only in-frame clones, some missing. The table includes 100,000 to 150,000 clones, approximately 80% detected once. The germline gives CDR1 SGHRS, CDR2 YFSETQ. This CDR3 contains 13 residues. Trimming removed 5 bases from V and 2 bases from J, with 11 bases in between. This chain connects TRBV5-1 to TRBJ2-7; no definite D call. This TCR derives from a man aged 60-69 years with acute or convalescent COVID-19. Sequenced material: peripheral blood. CDR3 protein: CASSETNTYEQYF. The CDR3 region has the DNA TGCGCCAGCAGTGAGACAAACACCTACGAGCAGTACTTC.